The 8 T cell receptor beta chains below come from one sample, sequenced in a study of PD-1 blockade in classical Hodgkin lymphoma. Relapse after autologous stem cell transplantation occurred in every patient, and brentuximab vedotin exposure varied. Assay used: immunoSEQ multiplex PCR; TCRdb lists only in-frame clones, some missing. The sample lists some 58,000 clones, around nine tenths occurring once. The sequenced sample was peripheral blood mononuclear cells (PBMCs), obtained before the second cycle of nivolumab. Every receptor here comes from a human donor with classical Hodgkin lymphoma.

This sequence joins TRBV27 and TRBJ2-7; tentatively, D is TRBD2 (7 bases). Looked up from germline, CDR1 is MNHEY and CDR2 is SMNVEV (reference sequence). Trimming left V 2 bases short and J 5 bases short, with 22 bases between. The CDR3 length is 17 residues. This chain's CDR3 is CASSLLPGDGGTHEQYF. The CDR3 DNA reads TGTGCCAGCAGTTTACTCCCAGGGGACGGGGGGACCCACGAGCAGTACTTC.

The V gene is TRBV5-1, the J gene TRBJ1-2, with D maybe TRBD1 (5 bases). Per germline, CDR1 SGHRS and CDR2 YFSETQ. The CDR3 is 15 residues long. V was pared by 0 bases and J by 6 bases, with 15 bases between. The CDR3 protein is CASSLGQGVLDGYTF. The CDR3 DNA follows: TGCGCCAGCAGCTTGGGGCAGGGAGTGTTAGATGGCTACACCTTC. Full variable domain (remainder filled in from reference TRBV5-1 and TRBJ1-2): KAGVTQTPRYLIKTRGQQVTLSCSPISGHRSVSWYQQTPGQGLQFLFEYFSETQRNKGNFPGRFSGRQFSNSRSEMNVSTLELGDSALYLCASSLGQGVLDGYTFGSGTRLTVV.

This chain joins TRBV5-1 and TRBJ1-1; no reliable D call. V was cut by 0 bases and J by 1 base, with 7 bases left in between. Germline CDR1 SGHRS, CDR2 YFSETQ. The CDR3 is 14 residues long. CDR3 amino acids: CASSLGLANTEAFF. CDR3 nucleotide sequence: TGCGCCAGCAGCTTGGGACTGGCGAACACTGAAGCTTTCTTT.

The CDR3 is CASSLAGSPEAFF. The DNA for the CDR3 is TGTGCCAGCAGCTTGGCCGGGTCGCCTGAAGCTTTCTTT. V and J are TRBV5-5 and TRBJ1-1, with D unclear. The CDR3 is 13 amino acids. Germline V gene sequence: CDR1 SGHKS, CDR2 YYEKEE (reference sequence). V was shortened by 0 bases and J by 6 bases, with 9 bases between the two germline ends.

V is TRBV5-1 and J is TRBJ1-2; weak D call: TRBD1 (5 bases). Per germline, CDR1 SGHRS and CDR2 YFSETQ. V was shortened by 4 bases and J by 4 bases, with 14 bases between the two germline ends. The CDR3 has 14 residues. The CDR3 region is CASSDTGGTYGYTF. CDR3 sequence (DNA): TGCGCCAGCAGCGACACCGGGGGGACCTATGGCTACACCTTC.

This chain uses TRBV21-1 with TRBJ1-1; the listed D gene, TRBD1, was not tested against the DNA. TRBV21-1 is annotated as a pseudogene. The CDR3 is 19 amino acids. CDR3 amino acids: CASSKGGCNRGWGNTEAFF. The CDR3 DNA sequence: TGTGCCAGCAGCAAAGGAGGTTGTAACAGGGGGTGGGGGAACACTGAAGCTTTCTTT.

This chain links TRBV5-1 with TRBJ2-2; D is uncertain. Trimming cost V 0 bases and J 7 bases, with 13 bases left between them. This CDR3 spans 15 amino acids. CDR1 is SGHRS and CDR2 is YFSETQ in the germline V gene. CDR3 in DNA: TGCGCCAGCAGCTTGGCTAATAGCCTGGGCGGGGAGCTGTTTTTT. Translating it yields CASSLANSLGGELFF. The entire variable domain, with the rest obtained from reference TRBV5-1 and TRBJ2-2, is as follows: KAGVTQTPRYLIKTRGQQVTLSCSPISGHRSVSWYQQTPGQGLQFLFEYFSETQRNKGNFPGRFSGRQFSNSRSEMNVSTLELGDSALYLCASSLANSLGGELFFGEGSRLTVL.

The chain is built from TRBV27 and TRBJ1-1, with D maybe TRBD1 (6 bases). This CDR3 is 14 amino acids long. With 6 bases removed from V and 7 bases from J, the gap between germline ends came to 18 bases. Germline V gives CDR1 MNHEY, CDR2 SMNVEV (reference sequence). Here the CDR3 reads CASSLRGYRDEAFF. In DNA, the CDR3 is TGTGCCAGCAGCCTCAGGGGATATCGGGATGAAGCTTTCTTT.